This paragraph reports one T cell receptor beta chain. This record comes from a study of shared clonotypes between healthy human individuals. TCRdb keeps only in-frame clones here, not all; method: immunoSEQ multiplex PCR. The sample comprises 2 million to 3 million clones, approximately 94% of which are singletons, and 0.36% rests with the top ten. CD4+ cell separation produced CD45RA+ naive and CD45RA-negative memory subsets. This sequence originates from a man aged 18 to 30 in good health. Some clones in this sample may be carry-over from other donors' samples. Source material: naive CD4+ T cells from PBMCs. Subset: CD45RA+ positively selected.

The CDR3 sequence: CASSSLGGPSETQYF. The CDR3 nucleotides read TGTGCCAGCAGCTCCCTCGGGGGGCCCTCAGAGACCCAGTACTTC. V usage is TRBV5-6 and J usage is TRBJ2-5, with D maybe TRBD2 (7 bases). This CDR3 contains 15 residues. Trimming left V 3 bases short and J 4 bases short, with 16 bases between. Germline V gene data show CDR1 as SGHDT and CDR2 as YYEEEE.